Listed below are T cell receptor beta chains from one sample, sequenced in a study of T cell changes during pregnancy in multiple sclerosis. The assay was immunoSEQ multiplex PCR, and TCRdb's table has in-frame clones only and misses some. This sample has 60,000 to 70,000 clones; more than 85% occur once, and the top ten carry almost 1.5%. Material: peripheral blood, obtained in the second trimester of pregnancy. These receptors all stem from a female donor with multiple sclerosis, enrolled in a pregnancy study. The CDR3 runs from the conserved cysteine through the conserved F or W. A D gene is named only where the DNA matches it firmly. Expanded clones are given a class, and other clones once, few, many or no size at all.

D: TRBD1; size: .; J: TRBJ1-1; V: TRBV7-9; DNA: TGTGCCAGCGGGGGACAGCTCATGAACACTGAAGCTTTCTTT; CDR3: CASGGQLMNTEAFF
D: .; size: .; J: TRBJ1-2; V: TRBV6-1; DNA: TGTGCCAGCAGTGCCAGGGGCATCCATGGCTACACCTTC; CDR3: CASSARGIHGYTF
D: .; size: .; J: TRBJ2-7; V: TRBV27; DNA: TGTGCCAGCAGTTTATCGGGGGAGGTGCCCACCTACGAGCAGTACTTC; CDR3: CASSLSGEVPTYEQYF
D: .; size: .; J: TRBJ2-5; V: TRBV7-3; DNA: TGTGCCAGCAGCTTAATGGGGGGGGCCTTAGGTGTAGAGACCCAGTACTTC; CDR3: CASSLMGGALGVETQYF
D: TRBD1; size: .; J: TRBJ1-2; V: TRBV6-4; DNA: TGTGCCAGGACCTGCCAGGGACAGGGGTGGAACTATGGCTACACCTTC; CDR3: CARTCQGQGWNYGYTF
D: .; size: once; J: TRBJ2-1; V: TRBV18; DNA: TGTGCCAGCTCACCAGCCACAGGCTGGGGGTTCTTC; CDR3: CASSPATGWGFF
D: .; size: .; J: TRBJ2-1; V: TRBV10-3; DNA: TGTGCCATCAGTGAGTCGAGGGATAGGCAGTTCTTC; CDR3: CAISESRDRQFF
D: TRBD2; size: .; J: TRBJ2-7; V: TRBV14; DNA: TGTGCCAGCAGCCAAGCTGGACTAGTCTCTGTTCACGAGCAGTACTTC; CDR3: CASSQAGLVSVHEQYF
D: .; size: .; J: TRBJ1-1; V: TRBV30; DNA: TGTGCCTGGGCGGGGGCTGTCACTGAAGCTTTCTTT; CDR3: CAWAGAVTEAFF
D: TRBD1; size: .; J: TRBJ1-1; V: TRBV5-8; DNA: TGTGCCAGCAGCTTGGTTCCAGGGGGCACCACTGAAGCTTTCTTT; CDR3: CASSLVPGGTTEAFF
D: .; size: .; J: TRBJ1-1; V: TRBV6-5; DNA: TGTGCCAGCACCGACAGGTTCGCGTCCACTGAAGCTTTCTTT; CDR3: CASTDRFASTEAFF